This paragraph covers one T cell receptor beta chain sequence. This entry belongs to a study of human T cells and chemical hapten exposure. Study at large: Read at 6 days, the patch tests placed 0.01% DPC on the upper back. TCR yields differed between samples (mainly from small differences in pooled library volume).

TCRdb reanalysed the RACE reads using MiXCR and keeps one entry per CDR3 protein. The sample shows under 85,000 distinct CDR3 sequences, around 10% of them seen only once. This CDR3 spans 16 amino acids. Germline loops: CDR1 DFQATT, CDR2 SNEGSKA (reference sequence). V lost 0 bases, J lost 4 bases, and 8 bases stayed unmatched. Time point: patch test 1, 2 weeks after DPC sensitization. As for treatment: therapeutic diphenylcyclopropenone sensitization with weekly scalp DPC. The clonotype originates from a woman aged 50 to 65 with alopecia areata. Some clones in this sample may be carry-over from other donors' samples. The chain uses TRBV20-1 and TRBJ1-2; 10 bases agree with TRBD1. The specimen comprised whole blood, sampled in connection with sensitization to the hapten diphenylcyclopropenone (DPC). This CDR3 reads CSARDGSGQGFYGYTF. The CDR3 coding sequence is TGCAGTGCTAGAGATGGATCGGGACAGGGGTTCTATGGCTACACCTTC.